The rows below give T cell receptor beta chains drawn from one sample of a study of Ad26.COV2.S vaccination and SARS-CoV-2 variants. Here immunoSEQ multiplex PCR was the method, and the copy in TCRdb shows in-frame clones only, minus some. In the table there are approximately 300,000 clones, 86% of which are singletons. The sample consisted of peripheral blood, taken in a trial of Ad26.COV2.S vaccine versus placebo. These TCRs come from a person between 18 and 65 years old who received the Ad26.COV2.S COVID-19 vaccine or a placebo. The CDR3 runs from the conserved cysteine through the conserved F or W. A D gene is named only where the DNA matches it firmly. The size entry is marked missing in some rows and otherwise reads once, few, many or a size class.

TRBD1	TRBV25-1	-	TRBJ2-1	CASSPDRVGEQFF	TGTGCCAGCAGCCCCGACAGGGTTGGCGAGCAGTTCTTC
TRBD1	TRBV10-3	-	TRBJ1-2	CAISDPDRPDWAGYTF	TGTGCCATCAGTGACCCGGACAGGCCCGACTGGGCGGGCTACACCTTC
-	TRBV3-1/TRBV3-2	-	TRBJ1-2	CASSHSNRESYGYTF	TGTGCCAGCAGCCATTCAAACAGGGAATCCTATGGCTACACCTTC
TRBD2	TRBV11-2	-	TRBJ2-2	CASSLVLAVNTGELFF	TGTGCCAGCAGCTTAGTCCTAGCGGTGAACACCGGGGAGCTGTTTTTT
-	TRBV6-5	-	TRBJ1-1	CASRRGPEAFF	TGTGCCAGCAGGAGGGGTCCTGAAGCTTTCTTT
TRBD1	TRBV5-6	-	TRBJ2-7	CASRRTGAISYEQYF	TGTGCCAGCCGTAGGACAGGCGCTATTTCCTACGAGCAGTACTTC
TRBD1	TRBV30	-	TRBJ1-5	CAWSVQDRGGGKPQHF	TGTGCCTGGAGTGTACAGGACAGGGGAGGGGGGAAGCCCCAGCATTTT
-	TRBV7-2	-	TRBJ2-1	CASSLVSGEQFF	TGTGCCAGCAGCTTGGTGTCTGGGGAGCAGTTCTTC
TRBD1	TRBV2	-	TRBJ1-5	CASAKDRGMGNQPQHF	TGTGCCAGCGCTAAGGACAGGGGAATGGGCAATCAGCCCCAGCATTTT
-	TRBV6-5	-	TRBJ2-1	CASETLGTVNEQFF	TGTGCCAGCGAGACTTTGGGTACAGTCAATGAGCAGTTCTTC
TRBD2	TRBV3-1/TRBV3-2	-	TRBJ2-7	CASSLLSSGGRNEQYF	TGTGCCAGCAGCCTTCTGTCTAGCGGGGGGCGGAACGAGCAGTACTTC
-	TRBV4-1	-	TRBJ1-1	CASSQDNTGARTEAFF	TGCGCCAGCAGCCAAGATAACACCGGGGCCCGCACTGAAGCTTTCTTT
-	TRBV9	-	TRBJ1-2	CASSESNYGYTF	TGTGCCAGCAGCGAGAGCAACTATGGCTACACCTTC
TRBD2	TRBV7-8	once	TRBJ2-5	CASSERGGSETQYF	TGTGCCAGCAGCGAGCGGGGGGGATCGGAGACCCAGTACTTC
-	TRBV29-1	-	TRBJ2-7	CSVRNGYYEQYF	TGCAGCGTCCGGAACGGATACTACGAGCAGTACTTC
-	TRBV27	-	TRBJ1-5	CASSFAGAQQPQHF	TGTGCCAGCAGTTTTGCGGGGGCACAGCAGCCCCAGCATTTT
-	TRBV7-2	-	TRBJ1-3	CASSMWEGTKGNTIYF	TGTGCCAGCAGCATGTGGGAGGGAACTAAAGGAAACACCATATATTTT
TRBD1	TRBV6-1	-	TRBJ2-2	CASSEQGAGGELFF	TGTGCCAGCAGTGAGCAGGGGGCAGGGGGGGAGCTGTTTTTT
-	TRBV6-1	-	TRBJ1-1	CASSERMNTEAFF	TGTGCCAGCAGTGAAAGAATGAACACTGAAGCTTTCTTT
-	TRBV5-4	-	TRBJ2-7	CASSLAREGGEQYF	TGTGCCAGCAGCTTGGCGAGGGAAGGAGGCGAGCAGTACTTC
-	TRBV6-5	-	TRBJ2-5	CASNTHEGVGETQYF	TGTGCCAGCAACACACACGAGGGGGTAGGAGAGACCCAGTACTTC
-	TRBV5-1	-	TRBJ1-2	CASSLGQSIDYGYTF	TGCGCCAGCAGCTTGGGACAGAGCATTGACTATGGCTACACCTTC
-	TRBV5-1	-	TRBJ2-7	CASTQTGASIEQYF	TGCGCCAGCACCCAAACGGGGGCCTCCATCGAGCAGTACTTC
TRBD2	TRBV18	-	TRBJ2-1	CASSPLAGQYNEQFF	TGTGCCAGCTCACCACTAGCGGGGCAATACAATGAGCAGTTCTTC
-	TRBV29-1	few	TRBJ2-2	CSVEEGSGHGELFF	TGCAGCGTTGAAGAGGGGTCGGGTCACGGGGAGCTGTTTTTT
TRBD1	TRBV2	-	TRBJ1-6	CASSPQGAEYNSPLHF	TGTGCCAGCAGTCCTCAGGGGGCCGAATATAATTCACCCCTCCACTTT
TRBD1	TRBV12-5	-	TRBJ2-1	CASGSQIRDSYNEQFF	TGTGCTAGTGGTTCACAAATCCGGGACAGCTACAATGAGCAGTTCTTC
TRBD1	TRBV6-5	-	TRBJ1-6	CASSRGDRTNSPLHF	TGTGCCAGCAGTCGGGGGGACAGAACTAATTCACCCCTCCACTTT
TRBD1	TRBV11-3	-	TRBJ2-3	CASSLGGTGGNTQYF	TGTGCCAGCAGCTTAGGGGGGACAGGGGGCAATACGCAGTATTTT
-	TRBV4-2	once	TRBJ2-2	CASSQEFGGIGELFF	TGTGCCAGCAGCCAAGAATTTGGGGGAATCGGGGAGCTGTTTTTT
-	TRBV5-1	-	TRBJ1-1	CASSPGTMNTEAFF	TGCGCCAGCAGTCCCGGGACAATGAACACTGAAGCTTTCTTT
-	TRBV2	-	TRBJ2-1	CASTGGSGGRGINEQFF	TGTGCCAGCACCGGGGGGAGTGGTGGCAGGGGTATCAATGAGCAGTTCTTC
-	TRBV15	once	TRBJ1-5	CATSRGGGYQPQHF	TGTGCCACCAGCAGAGGAGGGGGATATCAGCCCCAGCATTTT
-	TRBV14	few	TRBJ1-3	CASSHSGFGNTIYF	TGTGCCAGCAGCCATAGTGGATTTGGAAACACCATATATTTT
-	TRBV7-3	-	TRBJ2-3	CASSLTSQGLNTQYF	TGTGCCAGCAGCTTAACGTCACAGGGTCTTAATACGCAGTATTTT
-	TRBV7-9	-	TRBJ1-2	CASSWWGRDYGYTF	TGTGCCAGCAGCTGGTGGGGAAGGGACTATGGCTACACCTTC
-	TRBV14	once	TRBJ2-3	CASSQRGVDTQYF	TGTGCCAGCAGCCAAAGGGGGGTAGATACGCAGTATTTT
TRBD1	TRBV30	-	TRBJ2-2	CAWKRGPAGELFF	TGTGCCTGGAAAAGGGGGCCCGCCGGGGAGCTGTTTTTT
-	TRBV6-1	-	TRBJ2-7	CASSEYRYEQYF	TGTGCCAGCAGTGAATATAGATACGAGCAGTACTTC
TRBD2	TRBV18	-	TRBJ2-1	CASSRGLAGATSSYNEQFF	TGTGCCAGCTCCCGCGGACTAGCGGGGGCCACGAGCTCCTACAATGAGCAGTTCTTC
TRBD2	TRBV2	-	TRBJ2-1	CATAGGLFYNEQFF	TGTGCCACCGCGGGGGGGCTTTTCTACAATGAGCAGTTCTTC
-	TRBV27	-	TRBJ2-1	CATLTGRKYNEQFF	TGTGCCACCTTGACAGGCCGAAAGTACAATGAGCAGTTCTTC
-	TRBV5-5	-	TRBJ1-2	CASSLSVDGGGYTF	TGTGCCAGCAGCTTAAGTGTGGACGGGGGAGGCTACACCTTC
-	TRBV5-1	-	TRBJ2-3	CASSLGAGGDTQYF	TGCGCCAGCAGCTTAGGAGCAGGGGGGGATACGCAGTATTTT
-	TRBV5-1	once	TRBJ1-2	CASSLPGAYGYTF	TGCGCCAGCAGCTTGCCGGGGGCTTATGGCTACACCTTC
-	TRBV2	once	TRBJ2-7	CASGAASREQYF	TGTGCCAGCGGGGCAGCTTCTAGGGAGCAGTACTTC
-	TRBV2	-	TRBJ2-7	CATRLAGTSYEQYF	TGTGCCACACGTCTGGCGGGGACATCCTACGAGCAGTACTTC
-	TRBV7-2	-	TRBJ1-5	CASTLVGAAQPQHF	TGTGCCAGCACCCTCGTCGGGGCAGCTCAGCCCCAGCATTTT
TRBD2	TRBV7-2	-	TRBJ2-1	CASSGKRGGSYNEQFF	TGTGCCAGCAGCGGCAAGCGGGGGGGCTCCTACAATGAGCAGTTCTTC
TRBD1	TRBV29-1	-	TRBJ1-1	CSVDQGAGTEAFF	TGCAGCGTTGACCAGGGGGCCGGCACTGAAGCTTTCTTT